This record concerns one T cell receptor (beta chain) sequence. The data were taken from a study of cytomegalovirus exposure and HLA in healthy donors. Primers for the PCR totalled 60 Vbeta and 13 Jbeta. Clones were read by immunoSEQ multiplex PCR, and TCRdb kept only the in-frame ones, dropping some. The data show about 220,000 clones, over 80% seen once. The V and J ends lost 1 base and 5 bases respectively, with 16 bases between them. Germline V gives CDR1 SGHNT, CDR2 YYREEE (reference sequence). The CDR3 is 15 amino acids. The V call is TRBV5-4, the J call TRBJ2-7, with TRBD1 as a possible D gene (6 bases). The source of this sequence is a boy aged 2 to 10 in good health and CMV-seronegative. The sequencing input was PBMCs. The CDR3, as DNA: TGTGCCAGCAGCTTGACCCTAGGGGGATCCAACGAGCAGTACTTC. Its translation: CASSLTLGGSNEQYF.